The 18 T cell receptor beta chains below come from one sample, sequenced in a study of blood T cell repertoires in COVID-19. Profiling relied on immunoSEQ multiplex PCR, and the TCRdb table lists in-frame clones only, not all of them. The profile shows around 270,000 clones, about 91% of them singletons. Sequencing used peripheral blood. The receptors stem from a person aged 18 to 30 with COVID-19, enrolled during active disease.

J is TRBJ2-2 and V is TRBV11-2; TRBD2 matches at 8 bases. The CDR3 consists of 15 residues. Germline-derived CDR1 and CDR2 are SGHAT and FQNNGV. Unmatched junction bases numbered 4, after V lost 1 base and J lost 6 bases. CDR3 loop: CASSLVAGRAGELFF. The DNA of the CDR3 is TGTGCCAGCAGCTTAGTAGCGGGGCGGGCCGGGGAGCTGTTTTTT.

The genes are TRBV6-2 or TRBV6-3 and TRBJ2-1; 15 nucleotides agree with TRBD2. The CDR3 sequence is 17 residues long. J was trimmed by 3 bases and V by 5 bases; bases with no gene match: 5. In germline, CDR1 is MNHEY, CDR2 SVGEGT. For the CDR3, the DNA is TGTGCCAGCAGTAAGGGACTAGCGGGAGGCGACTACAATGAGCAGTTCTTC. Translating gives CASSKGLAGGDYNEQFF.

The rearrangement uses TRBV7-2 and TRBJ1-3; 12 nucleotides align to TRBD1. Germline V gives CDR1 SGHTA, CDR2 FQGNSA. V shed 4 bases, J shed 2 bases, and the junction held 9 bases outside the gene matches. The CDR3 sequence is 18 residues long. CDR3 amino acids: CASSSGPGQGAPGNTIYF. Here the CDR3 DNA reads TGTGCCAGCAGCTCTGGACCGGGACAGGGGGCGCCTGGAAACACCATATATTTT.

The chain couples TRBV5-1 to TRBJ2-5; D is unresolved. Germline V gene lookup returns CDR1 SGHRS and CDR2 YFSETQ. This CDR3 has 14 amino acids. The V and J ends lost 4 bases and 0 bases respectively, with 10 bases between them. The CDR3 region is CASSPAVNQETQYF. The CDR3 DNA is TGCGCCAGCAGCCCCGCGGTAAACCAAGAGACCCAGTACTTC.

This rearrangement joins TRBV7-2 to TRBJ2-5; 9 bases map to TRBD2. This CDR3 has 15 amino acids. The germline V gene encodes CDR1 SGHTA and CDR2 FQGNSA. V lost 4 bases, J lost 5 bases, and 8 bases stayed unmatched. CDR3 amino acids: CASSSGLARGETQYF. In DNA, the CDR3 is TGTGCCAGCAGCTCTGGACTAGCGCGTGGGGAGACCCAGTACTTC. Full variable domain (outside the CDR3, taken from reference TRBV7-2 and TRBJ2-5): GAGVSQSPSNKVTEKGKDVELRCDPISGHTALYWYRQSLGQGLEFLIYFQGNSAPDKSGLPSDRFSAERTGGSVSTLTIQRTQQEDSAVYLCASSSGLARGETQYFGPGTRLLVL.

V gene TRBV19 combines with J gene TRBJ1-1; 7 bases align to TRBD1. This CDR3 is built from 13 residues. The trim removed 8 bases at V and 4 bases at J, leaving 7 bases unmatched. CDR1 and CDR2 (germline): LNHDA, SQIVND (reference sequence). The CDR3 nucleotides are TGTGCCAGTCGCCGGGACAGCGGCACTGAAGCTTTCTTT. This encodes CASRRDSGTEAFF.

The V gene is TRBV7-3, the J gene TRBJ2-5, with D perhaps TRBD2 (5 bases). The V and J ends lost 5 bases and 10 bases respectively, with 20 bases between them. There are 14 residues in the CDR3. Germline values: CDR1 SGHTA, CDR2 FQGTGA. CDR3 DNA: TGTGCCAGCAGCGCTTTTGGACGGGATCTATACCAGTACTTC. It specifies CASSAFGRDLYQYF.

This sequence joins TRBV7-9 and TRBJ2-2; D gene unclear. CDR3 length: 11 residues. In germline, CDR1 is SEHNR, CDR2 FQNEAQ (reference sequence). V was pared by 5 bases and J by 8 bases, with 6 bases between. The CDR3 DNA reads TGTGCCAGCAGCCCCACTGGGGAGCTGTTTTTT. Residues: CASSPTGELFF.

The V and J genes are TRBV24-1 and TRBJ2-6; 8 bases map to TRBD1. The CDR3 has 18 residues. Germline values: CDR1 KGHDR, CDR2 SFDVKD. The trim removed 1 base at V and 0 bases at J, leaving 4 bases unmatched. The CDR3 here is CATSDFGQGSSGANVLTF. The CDR3 DNA follows: TGTGCCACCAGTGATTTTGGACAGGGTAGCTCTGGGGCCAACGTCCTGACTTTC.

The genes are TRBV11-2 and TRBJ2-5, with a tentative D call TRBD2 (7 bases). The CDR3 consists of 18 residues. Trimming cost V 2 bases and J 2 bases, with 21 bases left between them. CDR1 is SGHAT and CDR2 is FQNNGV in the germline V gene. The CDR3 DNA sequence: TGTGCCAGCAGCTTACACCCCGCCCGGGGGGCAGGACAAGAGACCCAGTACTTC. Amino acids: CASSLHPARGAGQETQYF.

The chain recombines TRBV4-2 with TRBJ1-5; weak D call: TRBD1 (6 bases). Per the germline V gene, CDR1 is LGHNA and CDR2 is YNFKEQ. CDR3 length equals 14 residues. Trimming stripped 1 base from V and 2 bases from J, with 6 bases between. The CDR3 region is CASSQGTGNQPQHF. DNA of the CDR3: TGTGCCAGCAGCCAAGGGACAGGCAATCAGCCCCAGCATTTT.

Judged by abundance, this clone is medium-sized. The V and J genes are TRBV27 and TRBJ2-7; the D gene is possibly TRBD2 (5 bases). Germline V gene lookup returns CDR1 MNHEY and CDR2 SMNVEV (reference sequence). V lost 5 bases and J 5 bases, leaving 10 bases between the germline ends. The CDR3 covers 12 residues. Here the CDR3 reads CASSPGWDEQYF. The CDR3, as DNA: TGTGCCAGCAGTCCGGGGTGGGACGAGCAGTACTTC.

The genes are TRBV6-5 and TRBJ1-2, with 9 bases matching TRBD1. Germline V lookup: CDR1 MNHEY, CDR2 SVGAGI. The CDR3 is 13 amino acids. J lost 8 bases, V lost 4 bases, and 5 bases had no gene match. The CDR3 DNA follows: TGTGCCAGCAGTTTACGACAGGGGGGAGGCTACACCTTC. It specifies CASSLRQGGGYTF.

The J gene is TRBJ1-5, the V gene TRBV6-2 or TRBV6-3; possible D gene TRBD1, 5 bases. The CDR3 sequence is 14 residues long. CDR1 and CDR2 (germline): MNHEY, SVGEGT. Trimming stripped 1 base from V and 4 bases from J, with 8 bases between. The CDR3 protein is CASSYWGRNQPQHF. The CDR3 nucleotides read TGTGCCAGCAGTTACTGGGGGAGGAATCAGCCCCAGCATTTT.

The chain couples TRBV5-1 to TRBJ2-7, with D hard to call. V dropped 4 bases and J dropped 3 bases, with 8 bases sitting between them. Per the germline V gene, CDR1 is SGHRS and CDR2 is YFSETQ. The CDR3 runs 12 residues. CDR3 protein: CASSATFYEQYF. In DNA, the CDR3 is TGCGCCAGCAGCGCTACCTTCTACGAGCAGTACTTC.

The chain links TRBV6-5 to TRBJ1-1; D not resolved. This CDR3 is built from 14 residues. CDR1 is MNHEY and CDR2 is SVGAGI in the germline V gene. V gave up 4 bases and J gave up 1 base, with 10 bases separating them. DNA of the CDR3: TGTGCCAGCAGTTTCAGTCATCCGAACACTGAAGCTTTCTTT. Translated: CASSFSHPNTEAFF.

V usage is TRBV7-2 and J usage is TRBJ2-7; no firm D call. CDR3 length: 16 residues. The V gene's germline CDR1 is SGHTA and CDR2 FQGNSA. Trimming took 5 bases from V and 3 from J, leaving 20 bases between them. CDR3 amino acids: CASSRYIDRVGYEQYF. The CDR3 DNA reads TGTGCCAGCAGCCGTTACATCGACCGGGTAGGCTACGAGCAGTACTTC.

This sequence joins TRBV6-4 and TRBJ2-1; 8 nucleotides align to TRBD1. This CDR3 comprises 13 residues. CDR1 is MRHNA and CDR2 is SNTAGT in the germline V gene. The trim removed 2 bases at V and 9 bases at J, leaving 3 bases unmatched. This chain's CDR3 is CASSDLTGGEQFF. CDR3 coding DNA: TGTGCCAGCAGTGACCTCACAGGGGGTGAGCAGTTCTTC.